The text below deals with one T cell receptor (beta chain). Libraries were prepared by immunoSEQ multiplex PCR; TCRdb keeps only in-frame clonotypes and omits some of them. The table records some 310,000 clones, roughly 90% of them present only once. This specimen comes from a study of blood T cell repertoires in COVID-19. Overall study: Samples of COVID-19 (acute and convalescent) were obtained from the United States, Italy and Spain. PBMCs, B-cell-depleted T cells, or T cells were the source of the cDNA or gDNA that made up the material.

This TCR came from a woman aged 25 to 39 with COVID-19, enrolled during active disease. Sample: peripheral blood.

CDR3 DNA: TGTGCCAGCAGCCAAACGGCGGGGAACTACAATGAGCAGTTCTTC. It specifies CASSQTAGNYNEQFF. The gene calls are TRBV4-2 and TRBJ2-1, with D possibly matching TRBD2 (6 bases). V lost 2 bases and J lost 3, with 11 bases in between. Per germline, CDR1 LGHNA and CDR2 YNFKEQ. The CDR3 extends over 15 amino acids.